This T cell receptor beta chain appears in the sequencing data of a study of T cell responses to AZD1222 COVID-19 vaccine. This CDR3 is built from 12 residues. The ends were cut back, 4 bases at V and 7 bases at J, with 10 bases in the middle. Germline V gene lookup returns CDR1 SQVTM and CDR2 ANQGSEA. TCRdb keeps only in-frame clones here, not all; method: immunoSEQ multiplex PCR. The sample has 200,000 to 250,000 clones, about 93% seen once. The clonotype originates from an adult in good health. The chain couples TRBV29-1 to TRBJ2-2; D unresolved. Sequences were derived from peripheral blood, sampled on day 0 of MenACWY control vaccination. CDR3 in DNA: TGCAGCGTTGGATGGGTTGGCGGGGAGCTGTTTTTT. Translated: CSVGWVGGELFF.